Following are 5 T cell receptor beta chains from one sample sequenced in a study of identical twins. TCRdb re-derived calls from the 5' RACE reads in MiXCR, one entry per CDR3 protein. The table lists nearly 900,000 distinct CDR3 sequences, 12% of them singletons. Another study also made use of these data, one on yellow fever vaccine responses in identical twins.

What was sequenced was PBMCs. The receptors were sampled from a woman aged 18 to 35 in good health.

The CDR3 spells CASSTDIQTYEQYF. The DNA of the CDR3 is TGCGCCAGCAGCACCGACATCCAAACCTACGAGCAGTACTTC. This chain uses TRBV5-1 with TRBJ2-7; D is ambiguous. Germline CDR1 reads SGHRS; CDR2 reads YFSETQ. The V gene lost 4 bases and the J gene lost 2 bases, with 13 bases spanning the gap. The CDR3 covers 14 residues.

The chain employs TRBV27 and TRBJ2-5, with 12 bases matching TRBD1. The CDR3 spans 18 residues. Trimming took 4 bases from V and 2 from J; bases not matched to a gene: 11. The germline V gene encodes CDR1 MNHEY and CDR2 SMNVEV (reference sequence). CDR3 amino acids: CASSYVGQGAWGQETQYF. In nucleotides, the CDR3 is TGTGCCAGCAGTTATGTGGGACAGGGGGCGTGGGGTCAAGAGACCCAGTACTTC.

The table lists this clonotype with a few counts. The J gene is TRBJ2-5, the V gene TRBV6-2 or TRBV6-3; either TRBD1 or TRBD2 may fit D (5 bases each). Germline V CDR1 and CDR2: MNHEY, SVGEGT. V was cut by 7 bases and J by 3 bases, with 27 bases left in between. The CDR3 totals 18 residues. CDR3 in amino acids: CASTPPGPGQVEKETQYF. CDR3 DNA sequence: TGTGCCAGCACCCCACCGGGTCCGGGGCAGGTCGAGAAAGAGACCCAGTACTTC.

This clonotype appeared many times. V and J are TRBV28 and TRBJ2-3; a weak D match, TRBD1 (5 bases). CDR1 is MDHEN and CDR2 is SYDVKM in the germline V gene. Trimming removed 5 bases at V and 2 bases at J, with 17 bases between. The CDR3 is 16 amino acids. CDR3 residues: CASSPQDRRHTDTQYF. CDR3 nucleotides: TGTGCCAGCAGTCCCCAAGACAGACGACACACAGATACGCAGTATTTT.

The chain recombines TRBV11-2 with TRBJ2-2, with 9 bases identical to TRBD1. V lost 5 bases and J lost 4; bases outside the gene matches: 5. This CDR3 contains 15 residues. Germline assignment: CDR1 SGHAT and CDR2 FQNNGV. The CDR3 sequence is CASSVGTGRTGELFF. DNA of the CDR3: TGTGCCAGCAGCGTCGGGACAGGGCGCACCGGGGAGCTGTTTTTT.